The rows below give T cell receptor beta chains drawn from one sample of a study of cytomegalovirus exposure and HLA in healthy donors. Sequencing used immunoSEQ multiplex PCR; TCRdb keeps in-frame clones, though not all of them. The table includes approximately 130,000 clones, over 75% detected once. Input material: PBMCs. These receptors all stem from a woman in her forties in good health and CMV-seropositive. CDR3s leave out the opening cysteine and the closing phenylalanine or tryptophan.

TRBJ2-3 | TRBV7-2 | ASSPSTDTQY
TRBJ2-5 | TRBV5-1 | ASSLNGQGGQETQY
TRBJ1-5 | TRBV18 | ASSLIEDQPQH
TRBJ2-5 | TRBV11-2 | ATTRTSGGEETQY
TRBJ1-2 | TRBV29-1 | SAHPPGQADGYT
TRBJ2-1 | TRBV28 | ASSSGGLDRDGDEQF
TRBJ1-5 | TRBV27 | ASSHAGKLNQPQH
TRBJ1-1 | TRBV5-6 | ASSLGGGTEAF
TRBJ2-3 | TRBV30 | AWRRGTGGTDTQY
TRBJ2-5 | TRBV5-1 | ASSSGRTRDQY
TRBJ2-5 | TRBV7-6 | ASLGAGRRETQY
TRBJ1-3 | TRBV5-1 | ASSPGGAVAGNTIY
TRBJ2-5 | TRBV29-1 | SAGGGSTQETQY
TRBJ2-3 | TRBV28 | ASSLSTDTQY
TRBJ2-7 | TRBV7-6 | ASSLTSGGYEQY
TRBJ2-1 | TRBV7-9 | ASSSGLAGGSGEQF
TRBJ2-3 | TRBV5-6 | ASSPWPSGTDTQY
TRBJ2-1 | TRBV5-1 | ASTERASGEYNEQF
TRBJ2-3 | TRBV5-1 | ASSLVPSDGTDTQY
TRBJ1-4 | TRBV7-2 | ASRRPGVNEKLF
TRBJ1-5 | TRBV9 | ASRGAGTGNQPQH
TRBJ2-2 | TRBV7-9 | ASSFSGDYTGELF
TRBJ1-2 | TRBV5-4 | ASSQGTGLGYT
TRBJ1-2 | TRBV25-1 | ASSEWTGGAGGYT
TRBJ1-1 | TRBV19 | ASGQTGLSEAF
TRBJ2-5 | TRBV5-1 | ASSPGLAEQETQY
TRBJ2-7 | TRBV11-2 | ASSSKGQGPGYEQY
TRBJ1-2 | TRBV27 | ASSFRGGGGYT
TRBJ1-1 | TRBV29-1 | SVLDQGGTEAF
- | TRBV6-5 | ASSYRRFGGIHEQY
TRBJ2-1 | TRBV27 | ASSLYSAGGRDNEQF
TRBJ2-1 | TRBV6-4 | ASSDWDRDRNEQF
TRBJ2-1 | TRBV28 | ASKERNEQF
TRBJ1-3 | TRBV6-5 | ASSLQDSSGNTIY
TRBJ2-2 | TRBV7-3 | ASSLWGRNTGELF
TRBJ2-1 | TRBV27 | ASSLSPRGLAGRNGQF
TRBJ2-7 | TRBV2 | ASSLERGGYEQY
TRBJ2-5 | TRBV28 | ASSQGGPRVGD
TRBJ1-2 | TRBV2 | ASSVQPLGRTYGYT
TRBJ2-1 | TRBV6-5 | ASSTLAGRNEQF
TRBJ1-4 | TRBV9 | ASSARTGNEKLF
TRBJ2-2 | TRBV2 | ASTRTSGVNTGELF
TRBJ2-1 | TRBV9 | ASSVGTSNEQF
TRBJ1-1 | TRBV5-6 | ASSLDGLTEAF
TRBJ1-4 | TRBV5-1 | ASSWTGPRDEKLF
TRBJ1-5 | TRBV28 | ASSLVQGDNQPQH
TRBJ2-3 | TRBV29-1 | SVEDREEDTQY
TRBJ2-7 | TRBV6-5 | ASSYSWTGGSEQY
TRBJ1-1 | TRBV18 | ASSPQRDTEAF
TRBJ2-2 | TRBV4-1 | ASSQAGTSGTGELF
TRBJ1-6 | TRBV6-6 | ASSQVNRGSPLH
TRBJ2-2 | TRBV9 | ASGLGSGGTGELF
TRBJ2-1 | TRBV9 | ASSAPGLASNEQF
TRBJ2-1 | TRBV5-1 | ASIPSGYNEQF
TRBJ1-4 | TRBV2 | ASSADRVGNEKLF
TRBJ2-3 | TRBV7-2 | ASSLLAGVGTDTQY
TRBJ2-6 | TRBV6-5 | ASSSLSGANVLT
TRBJ2-1 | TRBV6-1 | ASTNRDRANEQF
TRBJ1-4 | TRBV7-9 | SSSSQSRWTGTNEKLF
TRBJ1-2 | TRBV27 | ASRRGGARGYT